This T cell receptor beta chain was captured by sequencing in a study of blood T cells in healthy people across ages. Study-wide findings and caveats: A roughly linear fall in TCR beta diversity per million T cells was seen with increasing age. The percentage of naive T cells correlated strongly with TCR beta diversity.

This clonotype was recorded only once. The antigen is undetermined. PCR was performed a second time for roughly 6 to 12 cycles using a sample-barcoded 5' primer and a J-beta primer mix. MiXCR was run by TCRdb on the 5' RACE reads, yielding one entry per CDR3 protein. The sample includes nearly 800,000 distinct CDR3 sequences, roughly three fifths of them seen just once. Germline CDR1 reads SGHVS; CDR2 reads FQNEAQ. The CDR3 is 15 residues long. Trimming took 1 base from V and 4 from J, leaving 11 bases between them. This sequence was found in a middle-aged man in good health. Specimen: blood. V is TRBV7-8 and J is TRBJ1-5; no clear D. The CDR3 DNA sequence: TGTGCCAGCAGCTTAGATGATTATCCTAATCAGCCCCAGCATTTT. Protein product: CASSLDDYPNQPQHF.